These 29 T cell receptor beta chains came from one sample sequenced in a study of T cell changes during pregnancy in multiple sclerosis. Sequencing used immunoSEQ multiplex PCR; TCRdb keeps in-frame clones, though not all of them. Altogether about 50,000 clones are present, around nine tenths being singletons, with the ten largest covering 0.39%. Material: CD4+ T cells from peripheral blood mononuclear cells, obtained after pregnancy. These receptors all come from a female donor with multiple sclerosis, enrolled in a pregnancy study.

This CDR3 reads CASSHLADSGNTIYF. Here the CDR3 DNA reads TGTGCCAGCTCACATCTGGCCGACTCTGGAAACACCATATATTTT. The genes are TRBV18 and TRBJ1-3; D remains ambiguous. CDR3 length: 15 residues. Looked up from germline, CDR1 is KGHSH and CDR2 is LQKENI. Trimming stripped 4 bases from V and 0 bases from J, with 10 bases between.

This rearrangement joins TRBV5-1 to TRBJ1-1; TRBD1 is a possible D gene (5 bases). Trimming took 7 bases from V and 0 from J, leaving 13 bases between them. Germline-derived CDR1 and CDR2 are SGHRS and YFSETQ. This CDR3 is 14 amino acids long. This CDR3 reads CASSPAGLNTEAFF. The CDR3 nucleotides are TGCGCCAGCTCCCCGGCGGGGCTGAACACTGAAGCTTTCTTT.

The chain joins TRBV5-1 to TRBJ2-1, with 11 bases that match TRBD2. CDR1 and CDR2 from the germline V gene are SGHRS and YFSETQ. V lost 0 bases to trimming and J lost 16 bases; unmatched junction nucleotides: 6. CDR3 size: 13 residues. The CDR3 loop reads CASSLELAGVSFF. In nucleotides, the CDR3 is TGCGCCAGCAGCTTGGAACTAGCGGGAGTTTCTTTCTTC.

This chain links TRBV7-2 with TRBJ1-4; weak D call: TRBD1 (6 bases). Germline V gives CDR1 SGHTA, CDR2 FQGNSA. CDR3 length equals 15 residues. Trimming left V 1 base short and J 2 bases short, with 8 bases between. In nucleotides, the CDR3 is TGTGCCAGCAGCTTAGTTAGGGGGACTAATGAAAAACTGTTTTTT. Translation gives CASSLVRGTNEKLFF. Full variable domain (rest looked up from reference TRBV7-2 and TRBJ1-4): GAGVSQSPSNKVTEKGKDVELRCDPISGHTALYWYRQSLGQGLEFLIYFQGNSAPDKSGLPSDRFSAERTGGSVSTLTIQRTQQEDSAVYLCASSLVRGTNEKLFFGSGTQLSVL.

The chain is built from TRBV4-3 and TRBJ2-1, with 12 positions matching TRBD2. The CDR3 consists of 19 residues. The germline V gene encodes CDR1 LGHNA and CDR2 YSLEER. After removal of 0 bases from V and 10 bases from J, the junction contained 16 bases not matched to a gene. CDR3 DNA: TGCGCCAGCAGCCAAGATAAGGGTCGTACGACTAGCGGGAGAGGGGAGCAGTTCTTC. Its protein product is CASSQDKGRTTSGRGEQFF.

The chain employs TRBV2 and TRBJ1-1, with D possibly being TRBD1 (6 bases). Trimming took off 5 bases at V and 1 base at J, with 11 bases between the two ends. The CDR3 totals 14 residues. Germline V gene sequence: CDR1 SNHLY, CDR2 FYNNEI. Here the CDR3 reads CASSRSGQNTEAFF. In nucleotides, the CDR3 is TGTGCCAGCAGTCGATCGGGACAGAACACTGAAGCTTTCTTT.

The V and J genes are TRBV5-1 and TRBJ2-1; 11 positions match TRBD2. Germline values: CDR1 SGHRS, CDR2 YFSETQ. CDR3 length equals 15 residues. After removal of 4 bases from V and 8 bases from J, the junction contained 8 bases not matched to a gene. The CDR3 loop reads CASSTASGRMYEQFF. The CDR3 region has the DNA TGCGCCAGCAGCACCGCTAGCGGGAGGATGTATGAGCAGTTCTTC. Filled out from reference TRBV5-1 and TRBJ2-1, the complete variable domain reads KAGVTQTPRYLIKTRGQQVTLSCSPISGHRSVSWYQQTPGQGLQFLFEYFSETQRNKGNFPGRFSGRQFSNSRSEMNVSTLELGDSALYLCASSTASGRMYEQFFGPGTRLTVL.

This chain connects TRBV10-3 to TRBJ1-1, with TRBD1 matching over 7 bases. CDR3 length: 13 amino acids. Germline loops: CDR1 ENHRY, CDR2 SYGVKD. V shed 4 bases and J 3 bases; nucleotides not matched to a gene: 2. The CDR3 DNA sequence: TGTGCCATCAGTGCGACAGGGTACACTGAAGCTTTCTTT. Encoded protein: CAISATGYTEAFF.

V and J are TRBV19 and TRBJ2-7, with 15 bases fitting TRBD2. V was pared by 4 bases and J by 2 bases, with 9 bases of the junction left unmatched. The CDR3 length is 18 residues. Germline V CDR1 and CDR2: LNHDA, SQIVND (reference sequence). The CDR3 loop reads CASSKRPGLAGGAYEQYF. As DNA, the CDR3 is TGTGCCAGTAGTAAAAGACCGGGACTAGCGGGAGGCGCCTACGAGCAGTACTTC. Variable domain in full (rest from reference TRBV19 and TRBJ2-7): DGGITQSPKYLFRKEGQNVTLSCEQNLNHDAMYWYRQDPGQGLRLIYYSQIVNDFQKGDIAEGYSVSREKKESFPLTVTSAQKNPTAFYLCASSKRPGLAGGAYEQYFGPGTRLTVT.

The V and J genes are TRBV18 and TRBJ1-5; no clear D gene. Germline V gene data show CDR1 as KGHSH and CDR2 as LQKENI. The V gene lost 1 base and the J gene lost 0 bases, with 7 bases spanning the gap. The CDR3 is made up of 15 amino acids. The CDR3 sequence is CASSPQQNSNQPQHF. The CDR3 DNA follows: TGTGCCAGCTCACCACAACAGAATAGCAATCAGCCCCAGCATTTT.

The chain has TRBV19 and TRBJ2-3; D is unclear. Germline V gives CDR1 LNHDA, CDR2 SQIVND (reference sequence). CDR3 length equals 15 residues. The ends were cut back, 2 bases at V and 2 bases at J, with 11 bases in the middle. CDR3: CASSIRRGLTDTQYF. As DNA, the CDR3 is TGTGCCAGTAGTATAAGAAGAGGCCTCACAGATACGCAGTATTTT.

The CDR3 protein is CASSQEGPRTGGYTGELFF. DNA for the CDR3: TGTGCCAGCAGCCAAGAAGGACCCCGGACAGGCGGTTACACCGGGGAGCTGTTTTTT. V and J are TRBV4-2 and TRBJ2-2; TRBD1 aligns across 7 bases. The length of the CDR3 is 19 residues. V shed 0 bases, J shed 3 bases, and the junction held 13 bases outside the gene matches. The germline gives CDR1 LGHNA, CDR2 YNFKEQ.

This clone occurred once. The CDR3: CASSIWQGKNEQFF. The DNA of the CDR3 is TGTGCCAGTAGTATTTGGCAGGGGAAAAATGAGCAGTTCTTC. The chain couples TRBV19 to TRBJ2-1; tentatively, D is TRBD1 (6 bases). Trimming stripped 3 bases from V and 7 bases from J, with 13 bases between. The CDR3 is 14 residues long. CDR1 is LNHDA, CDR2 SQIVND, per germline (reference sequence).

J is TRBJ2-1 and V is TRBV5-1; 10 bases fit TRBD2. Germline V gives CDR1 SGHRS, CDR2 YFSETQ. This CDR3 is 15 amino acids long. With 7 bases clipped from V and 4 bases from J, the junction kept 8 bases outside the gene matches. As DNA, the CDR3 is TGCGCCAGCCGCTCCGGGACTAGCGTTTACAATGAGCAGTTCTTC. It codes for CASRSGTSVYNEQFF.

The chain combines TRBV29-1 with TRBJ2-1, with D possibly being TRBD1 (6 bases). With 3 bases removed from V and 2 bases from J, the gap between germline ends came to 8 bases. Germline V gives CDR1 SQVTM, CDR2 ANQGSEA. CDR3 size: 13 residues. This CDR3 reads CSVDRGTYNEQFF. Written as DNA, the CDR3 is TGCAGCGTTGACAGGGGTACCTACAATGAGCAGTTCTTC.

The chain recombines TRBV7-3 with TRBJ2-2; TRBD1 aligns across 7 bases. Per the germline V gene, CDR1 is SGHTA and CDR2 is FQGTGA. The junction had 0 bases not matched to a gene; V was cut back by 3 bases and J by 5 bases. The CDR3 is made up of 13 amino acids. The CDR3 is CASSLTGTGELFF. CDR3 DNA sequence: TGTGCCAGCAGCTTGACAGGGACCGGGGAGCTGTTTTTT.

This clone was seen just once. The chain has TRBV29-1 and TRBJ2-2; no firm D call. CDR1 and CDR2 (germline): SQVTM, ANQGSEA. CDR3 size: 14 residues. Between the trimmed V and J ends, which lost 7 bases and 0 bases, there was a span of 12 bases. This chain's CDR3 is CSAGSASNTGELFF. CDR3 coding DNA: TGCAGCGCCGGGTCAGCGTCGAACACCGGGGAGCTGTTTTTT.

The chain carries TRBV6-1 and TRBJ2-7, with D maybe TRBD2 (6 bases). Trimming left V 4 bases short and J 1 base short, with 11 bases between. CDR3 length: 14 amino acids. The V gene's germline CDR1 is MNHNS and CDR2 SASEGT. The CDR3: CASSVRGFSYEQYF. The CDR3 DNA sequence: TGTGCCAGCAGTGTTCGGGGGTTTTCCTACGAGCAGTACTTC.

V is TRBV5-1 and J is TRBJ1-2; D unclear. CDR1 is SGHRS, CDR2 YFSETQ, per germline. The CDR3 runs 13 residues. V lost 4 bases and J lost 3, with 10 bases in between. The CDR3 nucleotides read TGCGCCAGCAGCATAGACACGGACTATGGCTACACCTTC. It is translated as CASSIDTDYGYTF.

The chain recombines TRBV7-2 with TRBJ2-3, with TRBD2 as a possible D gene (5 bases). The CDR3 spans 15 residues. Trimming shortened V by 1 base and J by 2 bases, and 10 bases separated the two germline ends. Germline V gene data show CDR1 as SGHTA and CDR2 as FQGNSA. Written as DNA, the CDR3 is TGTGCCAGCAGCTTAGGAGGGAGTCTCACAGATACGCAGTATTTT. This translates into CASSLGGSLTDTQYF.

This chain connects TRBV18 to TRBJ2-1; 14 bases map to TRBD2. The CDR3 totals 14 residues. CDR1 is KGHSH and CDR2 is LQKENI in the germline V gene. The ends lost 3 bases at V and 9 bases at J; junction bases unmatched: 1. The CDR3 loop reads CASSPTSGRGEQFF. CDR3 DNA: TGTGCCAGCTCACCGACTAGCGGGAGGGGTGAGCAGTTCTTC.

This clone came up once. The chain joins TRBV19 to TRBJ1-1; 10 bases are a match to TRBD1. V lost 1 base and J lost 7; bases outside the gene matches: 6. Germline CDR1 reads LNHDA; CDR2 reads SQIVND (reference sequence). This CDR3 region has 15 residues. In DNA, the CDR3 is TGTGCCAGTAGTATAGTGGAGACAGGGGGCGGTGAAGCTTTCTTT. The encoded protein is CASSIVETGGGEAFF.

The count of this clone is one. The rearrangement links TRBV6-6 to TRBJ2-5, with D unclear. The germline CDR1 and CDR2 sequences are MNHNY and SVGAGI (reference sequence). Trimming stripped 6 bases from V and 5 bases from J, with 10 bases between. This CDR3 spans 12 amino acids. The CDR3: CASSPERETQYF. As DNA, the CDR3 is TGTGCCAGCAGCCCCGAACGGGAGACCCAGTACTTC.

The V and J genes are TRBV2 and TRBJ1-5; TRBD1 agrees at 9 bases. Per germline, CDR1 SNHLY and CDR2 FYNNEI. The CDR3 loop spans 14 amino acids. The ends lost 7 bases at V and 4 bases at J; junction bases unmatched: 5. The CDR3 is CASKKDRGNQPQHF. The CDR3 nucleotides are TGTGCCAGCAAGAAGGACAGGGGAAATCAGCCCCAGCATTTT.

This clone has just a few counts. This sequence joins TRBV19 and TRBJ2-3, with 7 nucleotides matching TRBD1. V lost 6 bases and J lost 1; bases outside the gene matches: 4. The CDR3 is 14 residues long. CDR1 is LNHDA and CDR2 is SQIVND in the germline V gene (reference sequence). CDR3 DNA: TGTGCCAGTAGCGACAGGGCCGGCACAGATACGCAGTATTTT. This encodes CASSDRAGTDTQYF.

The chain carries TRBV18 and TRBJ1-2; D ambiguous. The CDR3 is 13 residues long. The germline V and J ends were trimmed by 3 bases and 3 bases, with 8 bases remaining between them. The germline V gene has CDR1 KGHSH and CDR2 LQKENI. The CDR3 here is CASSPKPDYGYTF. The CDR3 coding sequence is TGTGCCAGCTCACCTAAGCCGGACTATGGCTACACCTTC.

The chain combines TRBV11-2 with TRBJ2-2; 10 nucleotides line up with TRBD1. The CDR3 loop spans 16 amino acids. CDR1 and CDR2 from the germline V gene are SGHAT and FQNNGV. With 4 bases clipped from V and 6 bases from J, the junction kept 8 bases outside the gene matches. CDR3 coding DNA: TGTGCCAGCAGCTCCCGTCGACAGGGGGCGGCCGGGGAGCTGTTTTTT. As protein: CASSSRRQGAAGELFF.

This chain links TRBV18 with TRBJ1-2, with TRBD1 identical over 7 bases. V dropped 6 bases and J dropped 0; count of bases not matched to a gene: 4. Germline assignment: CDR1 KGHSH and CDR2 LQKENI. The CDR3 is 14 residues long. The CDR3 region is CASSDRLANYGYTF. In nucleotides, the CDR3 is TGTGCCAGCTCGGACAGGCTAGCTAACTATGGCTACACCTTC.

This chain links TRBV5-1 with TRBJ2-3; 15 bases are a match to TRBD2. Germline V lookup: CDR1 SGHRS, CDR2 YFSETQ. Trimming cost V 2 bases and J 0 bases; bases outside gene matches: 4. This CDR3 has 18 amino acids. Written as DNA, the CDR3 is TGCGCCAGCAGCTTCGGACTAGCGGGAGGGTTAAGCACAGATACGCAGTATTTT. It codes for CASSFGLAGGLSTDTQYF.